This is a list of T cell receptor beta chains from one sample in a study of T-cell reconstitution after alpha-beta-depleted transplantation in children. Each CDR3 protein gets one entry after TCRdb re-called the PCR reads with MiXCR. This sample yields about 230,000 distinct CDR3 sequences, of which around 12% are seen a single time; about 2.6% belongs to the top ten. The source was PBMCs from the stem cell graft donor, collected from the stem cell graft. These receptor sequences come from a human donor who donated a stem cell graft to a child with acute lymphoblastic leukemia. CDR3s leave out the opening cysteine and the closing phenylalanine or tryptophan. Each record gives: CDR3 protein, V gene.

ASSPSRGRDTEAF,TRBV7-2
SVVGNSETQY,TRBV29-1
ASSHRQGSAYNEQF,TRBV6-1
ASSLVGSTWAGNSPLH,TRBV7-8
ASSPLTSSYEQY,TRBV7-6
ASSLENGYEQY,TRBV5-1
ASSLGPYTYEQY,TRBV7-9
ASSFGFVAGGTTDTQY,TRBV11-2
ASSTTSGASNEQF,TRBV5-1
ASSPRRGTNNEQF,TRBV7-2
ASSFASRGASYNEQF,TRBV12-3/TRBV12-4
ASSIAANSPLH,TRBV4-3
ASSLGTGGPRYTGELF,TRBV14
AWSGQTAST,TRBV30
ASSFGTPGWNEQF,TRBV5-1
ASSYSRGGGQPQH,TRBV6-5
ASCLRRAGEAAGELF,TRBV3-1
ASRAGGNTEAF,TRBV5-1